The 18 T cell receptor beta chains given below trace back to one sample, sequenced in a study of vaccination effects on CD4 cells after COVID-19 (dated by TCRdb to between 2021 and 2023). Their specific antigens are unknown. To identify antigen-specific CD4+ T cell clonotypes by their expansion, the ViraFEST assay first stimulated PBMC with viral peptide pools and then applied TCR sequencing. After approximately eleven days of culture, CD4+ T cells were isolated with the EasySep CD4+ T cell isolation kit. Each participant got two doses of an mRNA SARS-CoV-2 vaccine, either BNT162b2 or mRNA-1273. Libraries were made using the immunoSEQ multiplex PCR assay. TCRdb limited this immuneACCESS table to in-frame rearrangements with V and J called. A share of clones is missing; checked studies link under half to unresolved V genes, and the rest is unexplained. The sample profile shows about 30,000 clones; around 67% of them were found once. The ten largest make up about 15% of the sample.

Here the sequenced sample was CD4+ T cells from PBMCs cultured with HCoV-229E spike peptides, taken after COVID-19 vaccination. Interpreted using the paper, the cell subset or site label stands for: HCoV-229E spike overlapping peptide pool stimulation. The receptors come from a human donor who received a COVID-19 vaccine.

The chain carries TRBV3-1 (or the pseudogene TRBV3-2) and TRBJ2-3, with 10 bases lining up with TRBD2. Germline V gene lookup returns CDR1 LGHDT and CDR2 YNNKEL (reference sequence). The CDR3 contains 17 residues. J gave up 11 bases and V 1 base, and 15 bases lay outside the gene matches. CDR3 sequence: CASSQAGLAGAPAVQYF. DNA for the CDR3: TGTGCCAGCAGCCAAGCAGGGCTAGCGGGGGCCCCTGCGGTGCAGTATTTT.

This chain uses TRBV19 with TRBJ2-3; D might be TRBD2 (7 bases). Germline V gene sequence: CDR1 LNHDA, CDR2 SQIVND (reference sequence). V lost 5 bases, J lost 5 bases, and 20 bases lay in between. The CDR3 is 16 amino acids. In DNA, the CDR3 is TGTGCCAGTAGTGGACTGTTAGGGGGGGCTGGAGATACGCAGTATTTT. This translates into CASSGLLGGAGDTQYF.

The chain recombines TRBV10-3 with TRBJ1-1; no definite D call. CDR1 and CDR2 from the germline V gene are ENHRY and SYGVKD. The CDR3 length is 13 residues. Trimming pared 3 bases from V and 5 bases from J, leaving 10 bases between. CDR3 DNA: TGTGCCATCAGTGAAGAACAGAGGACTGAAGCTTTCTTT. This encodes CAISEEQRTEAFF.

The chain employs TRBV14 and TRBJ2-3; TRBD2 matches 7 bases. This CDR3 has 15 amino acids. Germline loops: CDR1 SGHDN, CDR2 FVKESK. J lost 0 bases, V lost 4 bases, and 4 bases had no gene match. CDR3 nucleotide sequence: TGTGCCAGCAGCCGACAACTAGCGAGCACAGATACGCAGTATTTT. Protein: CASSRQLASTDTQYF.

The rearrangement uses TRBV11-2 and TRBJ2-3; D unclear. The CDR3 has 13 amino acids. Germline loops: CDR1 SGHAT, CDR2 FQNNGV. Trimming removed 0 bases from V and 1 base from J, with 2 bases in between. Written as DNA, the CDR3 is TGTGCCAGCAGCTTAGAGGGCACAGATACGCAGTATTTT. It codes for CASSLEGTDTQYF.

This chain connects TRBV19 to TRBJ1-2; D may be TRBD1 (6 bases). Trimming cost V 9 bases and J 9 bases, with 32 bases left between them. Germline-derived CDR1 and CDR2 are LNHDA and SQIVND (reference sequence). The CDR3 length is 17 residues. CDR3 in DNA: TGTGCCAGCAGAGGACGAAGACAGGCTCAGTACGAGGTCAGCTACACCTTC. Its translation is CASRGRRQAQYEVSYTF.

CDR3 DNA sequence: TGCGCCAGCAGCCAAGATAATCGGGCAGGGGGGTACACTGAAGCTTTCTTT. It yields the protein CASSQDNRAGGYTEAFF. The J gene is TRBJ1-1, the V gene TRBV4-1, with TRBD1 matching 7 bases. Per the germline V gene, CDR1 is MGHRA and CDR2 is YSYEKL. V was clipped by 0 bases and J by 3 bases; unmatched bases: 10. The CDR3 contains 17 residues.

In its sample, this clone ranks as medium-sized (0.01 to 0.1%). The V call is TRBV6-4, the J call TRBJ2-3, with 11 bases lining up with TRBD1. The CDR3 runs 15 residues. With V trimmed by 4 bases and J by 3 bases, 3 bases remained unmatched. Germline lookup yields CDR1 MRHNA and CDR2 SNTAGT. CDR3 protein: CASSGGQGATDTQYF. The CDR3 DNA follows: TGTGCCAGCAGTGGAGGACAGGGGGCTACAGATACGCAGTATTTT.

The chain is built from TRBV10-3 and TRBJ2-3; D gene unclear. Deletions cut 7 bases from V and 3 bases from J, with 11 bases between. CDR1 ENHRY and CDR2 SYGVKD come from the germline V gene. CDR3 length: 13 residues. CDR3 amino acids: CAINNPPTDTQYF. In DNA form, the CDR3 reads TGTGCCATCAATAACCCCCCAACAGATACGCAGTATTTT.

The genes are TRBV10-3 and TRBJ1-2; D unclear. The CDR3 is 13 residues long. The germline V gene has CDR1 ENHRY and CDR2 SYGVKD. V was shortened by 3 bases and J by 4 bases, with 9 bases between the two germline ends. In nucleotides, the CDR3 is TGTGCCATCAGTGACAAACCAAGCTATGGCTACACCTTC. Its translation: CAISDKPSYGYTF.

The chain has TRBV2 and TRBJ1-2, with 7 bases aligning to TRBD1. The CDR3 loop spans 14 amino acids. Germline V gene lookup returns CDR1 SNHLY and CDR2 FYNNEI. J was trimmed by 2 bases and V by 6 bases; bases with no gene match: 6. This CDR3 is CASRRGQENYGYTF. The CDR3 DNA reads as TGTGCCAGCAGAAGAGGACAGGAAAACTATGGCTACACCTTC.

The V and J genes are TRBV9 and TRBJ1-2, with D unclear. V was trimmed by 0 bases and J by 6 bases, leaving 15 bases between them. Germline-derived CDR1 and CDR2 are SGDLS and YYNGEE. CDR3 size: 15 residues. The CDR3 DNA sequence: TGTGCCAGCAGCGTAGTGTCCTCGGGTGTGAATGGCTACACCTTC. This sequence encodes CASSVVSSGVNGYTF.

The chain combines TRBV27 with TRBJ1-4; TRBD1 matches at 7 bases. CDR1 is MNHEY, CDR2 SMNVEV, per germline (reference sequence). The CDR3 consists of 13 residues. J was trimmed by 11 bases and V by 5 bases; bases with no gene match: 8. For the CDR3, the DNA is TGTGCCAGCAGTGACCGACAGGGCGGGAAACTGTTTTTT. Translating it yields CASSDRQGGKLFF.

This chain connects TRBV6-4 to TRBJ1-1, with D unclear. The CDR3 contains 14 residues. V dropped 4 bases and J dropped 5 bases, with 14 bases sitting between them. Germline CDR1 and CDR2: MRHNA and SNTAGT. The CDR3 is CASSVGMEGTEAFF. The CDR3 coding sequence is TGTGCCAGCAGTGTCGGCATGGAGGGTACTGAAGCTTTCTTT.

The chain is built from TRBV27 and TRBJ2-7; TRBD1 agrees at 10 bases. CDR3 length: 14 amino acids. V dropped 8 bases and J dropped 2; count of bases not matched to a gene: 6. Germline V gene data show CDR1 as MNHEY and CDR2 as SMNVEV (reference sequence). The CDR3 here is CASGAGQGAYEQYF. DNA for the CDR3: TGTGCCAGCGGGGCCGGACAGGGGGCCTACGAGCAGTACTTC.

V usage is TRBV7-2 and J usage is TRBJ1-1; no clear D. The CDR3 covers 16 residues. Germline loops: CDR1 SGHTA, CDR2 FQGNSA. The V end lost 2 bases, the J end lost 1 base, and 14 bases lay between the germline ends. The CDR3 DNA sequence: TGTGCCAGCAGCTTATCGCTTTACAGTTCGAACACTGAAGCTTTCTTT. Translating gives CASSLSLYSSNTEAFF.

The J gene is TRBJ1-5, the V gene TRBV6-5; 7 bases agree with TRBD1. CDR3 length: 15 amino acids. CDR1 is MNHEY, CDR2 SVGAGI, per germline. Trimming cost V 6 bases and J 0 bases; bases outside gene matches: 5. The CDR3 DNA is TGTGCCAGCAGGCCCGGGACAGTTAGCAATCAGCCCCAGCATTTT. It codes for CASRPGTVSNQPQHF.

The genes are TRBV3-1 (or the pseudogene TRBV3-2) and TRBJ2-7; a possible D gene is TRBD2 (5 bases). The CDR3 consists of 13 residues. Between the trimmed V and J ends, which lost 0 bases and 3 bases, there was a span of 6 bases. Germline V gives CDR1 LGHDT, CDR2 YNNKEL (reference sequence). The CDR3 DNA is TGTGCCAGCAGCCAAGAGGGAGTCTACGAGCAGTACTTC. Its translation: CASSQEGVYEQYF.